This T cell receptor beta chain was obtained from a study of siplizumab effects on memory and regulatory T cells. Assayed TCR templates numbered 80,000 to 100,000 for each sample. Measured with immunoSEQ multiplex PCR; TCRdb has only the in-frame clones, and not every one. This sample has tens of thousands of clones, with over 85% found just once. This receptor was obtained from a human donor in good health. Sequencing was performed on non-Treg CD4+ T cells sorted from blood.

DNA of the CDR3: TGTGCCAGCAGCTTATCGGGACACTACGAGCAGTACTTC. Its protein is CASSLSGHYEQYF. This chain uses TRBV11-3 with TRBJ2-7; D might be TRBD1 (6 bases). V gave up 2 bases and J gave up 3 bases, with 8 bases separating them. The CDR3 runs to 13 residues. Germline V CDR1 and CDR2: SGHNT, YENEEA.